The clone carrying this TCR beta chain was seen only a few times. Followed longitudinally, the Seattle patients had been enrolled during active infection. Original methodology: For nucleated cells, counts were estimated from reference gene primer amplification. Some clones are missing from TCRdb's copy, which holds only in-frame ones; the method was immunoSEQ multiplex PCR. D and trimming come from the DNA, and the V and J calls and clone size come from that table. The table has about 200,000 clones, 82% seen once. V was clipped by 2 bases and J by 7 bases, with 14 bases between them. CDR1 and CDR2 from the germline V gene are PRHDT and FYEKMQ (reference sequence). This CDR3 has 15 amino acids. This record belongs to a study of blood T cell repertoires in COVID-19. In the study overall: The United States, Italy and Spain were the sources of the acute and convalescent COVID-19 samples.

The clonotype originates from a woman aged 55-75 years with COVID-19, enrolled during active disease. The sequencing input was peripheral blood. The gene calls are TRBV13 and TRBJ2-2, with a weak D call TRBD1 (5 bases). The CDR3 sequence is CASSLSRGRVGELFF. The DNA of the CDR3 is TGTGCCAGCAGCTTAAGTAGGGGTCGTGTCGGGGAGCTGTTTTTT.